A single sample is the source of the 3 T cell receptor beta chains below, sequenced in a study of blood T cells in healthy people across ages (dated by TCRdb to the mid-2010s). Libraries came from 5' RACE. Sequencing relied on an Illumina HiSeq 2500. A second roughly 6 to 12 cycle PCR used a sample-barcoded 5' primer and a J-beta primer mix. TCRdb trimmed public reads at Q25 via fastp, called clones via MiXCR and kept in-frame beta chains. Rows with one shared CDR3 protein collapse into an entry with the most common genes and DNA. The sample table lists around 900,000 distinct CDR3 sequences, roughly half of them with a count of one. Around a fifth of the sample rests with the top ten. Sequencing was performed on blood. The receptors were gathered from a woman aged 55 to 70 in good health.

This clonotype was seen only a few times. The J gene is TRBJ2-3, the V gene TRBV29-1; D uncertain. In germline, CDR1 is SQVTM, CDR2 ANQGSEA. CDR3 size: 12 residues. V was cut by 0 bases and J by 5 bases, with 6 bases left in between. CDR3 sequence reads: CSVEDLLDTQYF. For the CDR3, the DNA is TGCAGCGTTGAAGACCTTCTAGATACGCAGTATTTT.

CDR3 in DNA: TGCAGCGTGGGGGGTGGTCAGGGCTCCTACGAGCAGTACTTC. Encoded protein: CSVGGGQGSYEQYF. The rearrangement joins TRBV29-1 to TRBJ2-7; perhaps TRBD2 as D (6 bases). Germline V gene data show CDR1 as SQVTM and CDR2 as ANQGSEA. This CDR3 contains 14 residues. V was trimmed by 6 bases and J by 0 bases, leaving 15 bases between them.

Concerning this clonotype itself: One junction end does not reproduce the germline sequence, and a read error may be involved. The gene calls are TRBV4-1 and TRBJ2-6; possibly TRBD2 for D (6 bases). Germline assignment: CDR1 MGHRA and CDR2 YSYEKL. The CDR3 consists of 18 residues. In DNA, the CDR3 is TGCGCCGGCAGCCAAGCTACAGCGGGCCAATCTGGGGCCAACGTCCTGACTTTC. Translated, it gives CAGSQATAGQSGANVLTF.